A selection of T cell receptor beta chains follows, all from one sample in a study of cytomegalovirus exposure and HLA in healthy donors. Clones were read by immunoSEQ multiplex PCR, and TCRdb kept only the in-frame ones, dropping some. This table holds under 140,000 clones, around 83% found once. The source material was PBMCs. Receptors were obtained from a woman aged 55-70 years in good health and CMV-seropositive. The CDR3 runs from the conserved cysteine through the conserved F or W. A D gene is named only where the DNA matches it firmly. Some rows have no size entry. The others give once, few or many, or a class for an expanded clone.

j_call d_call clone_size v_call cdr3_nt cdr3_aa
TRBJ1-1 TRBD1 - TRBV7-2 TGTGCCAGCAGCCGGACAGGCCCTTCCACTGAAGCTTTCTTT CASSRTGPSTEAFF
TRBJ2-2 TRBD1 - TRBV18 TGTGCCAGCTCACCAAACGCCCCGACAGGGGCGGGGACCGGGGAGCTGTTTTTT CASSPNAPTGAGTGELFF
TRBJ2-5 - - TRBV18 TGTGCCAGCCAGACATCTTTGCTGGGTCACCAAGAGACCCAGTACTTC CASQTSLLGHQETQYF
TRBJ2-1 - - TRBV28 TGTGCCAGCAGTTTCTCGACAGGCATCAATGAGCAGTTCTTC CASSFSTGINEQFF
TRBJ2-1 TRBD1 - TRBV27 TGTGCCAGCAGGAAAGACAGGGACAATGAGCAGTTCTTC CASRKDRDNEQFF
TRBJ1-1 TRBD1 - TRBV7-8 TGTGCCAGCAGACTTTCGACAGGGGACAAGACGGCTTTCTTT CASRLSTGDKTAFF
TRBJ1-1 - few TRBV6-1 TGTGCCAGCAGTCGACTTAAAACTGAAGCTTTCTTT CASSRLKTEAFF
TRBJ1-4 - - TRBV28 TGTGCCAGCAGTTTCGGGGGGGCAGCTAATGAAAAACTGTTTTTT CASSFGGAANEKLFF
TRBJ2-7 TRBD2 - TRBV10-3 TGTGCCATCAGTGACCCGGGACTAGCGGGAGGGCCGAAAGAGCAGTACTTC CAISDPGLAGGPKEQYF
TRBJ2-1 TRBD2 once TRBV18 TGTGCCAGCTCCGGGGAGACTAGCGGGAGTGGTGAGCAGTTCTTC CASSGETSGSGEQFF
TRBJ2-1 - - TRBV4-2 TGTGCCAGCAGCCAGCCCCAGCGAGGGTATTTTAATGAGCAGTTCTTC CASSQPQRGYFNEQFF
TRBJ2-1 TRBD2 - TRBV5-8 TGTGCCAGCAGGACACTAGCGGGAGGGACTTTTTTCAGCCATGAGCAGTTCTTC CASRTLAGGTFFSHEQFF
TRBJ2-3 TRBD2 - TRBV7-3 TGTGCCAGCAGCTCCGGACTAGCGAAAGATACGCAGTATTTT CASSSGLAKDTQYF
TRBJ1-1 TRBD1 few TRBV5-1 TGCGCCAGCAGCTTGGGAGACCGGGGACAGGAGCTCCTGAACACTGAAGCTTTCTTT CASSLGDRGQELLNTEAFF
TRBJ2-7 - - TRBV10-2 TGCGCCAGCTGGCGACTAAGGGGGCGGGACCCCATGGACGAGCAGTACTTC CASWRLRGRDPMDEQYF
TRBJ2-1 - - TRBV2 TGTGCCAGCAGTGAAGTTAGGGGCAGGGTGGACGGTGAGCAGTTCTTC CASSEVRGRVDGEQFF
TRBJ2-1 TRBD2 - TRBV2 TGTGCCAGCAGTGAACTAGCGGGGGCTGAGCAGTTCTTC CASSELAGAEQFF
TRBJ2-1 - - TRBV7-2 TGTGCCAGCAGCTTACTAGCGACTCAATCTTACAATGAGCAGTTCTTC CASSLLATQSYNEQFF
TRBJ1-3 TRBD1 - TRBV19 TGTGCCGCGGATCCGGGACAGGGTTTTGGAAACACCATATATTTT CAADPGQGFGNTIYF
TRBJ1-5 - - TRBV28 TGTGCCAGCAGTTCGACAGGATCCAATCAGCCCCAGCATTTT CASSSTGSNQPQHF
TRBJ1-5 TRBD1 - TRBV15 TGTGCCACCAGCATAGGACAGGGGGGAGGTCCCCAGCATTTT CATSIGQGGGPQHF
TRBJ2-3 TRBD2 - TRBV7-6 TGTGCCAGCAGCTTAGGAGCGGGAGGTGGAGATACGCAGTATTTT CASSLGAGGGDTQYF
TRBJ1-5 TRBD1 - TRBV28 TGTGCCAGCAGTTCATTAGGACAGGGGGCACGGCAGCCCCAGCATTTT CASSSLGQGARQPQHF
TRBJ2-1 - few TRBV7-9 TGTGCCAGCAGCCCACTGGGAGTCTACAATGAGCAGTTCTTC CASSPLGVYNEQFF
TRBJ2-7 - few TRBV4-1 TGCGCCAGCAGCCACCCCATGAGTACGTCCTCCTACGAGCAGTACTTC CASSHPMSTSSYEQYF
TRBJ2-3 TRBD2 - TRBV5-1 TGCGCCAGCAGCACGACTAGCGGCACAGATACGCAGTATTTT CASSTTSGTDTQYF
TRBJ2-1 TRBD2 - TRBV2 TGTGCCAGCAGGGCGGGACTAGCGCACCGAGGGTCTATGTCCTACAATGAGCAGTTCTTC CASRAGLAHRGSMSYNEQFF
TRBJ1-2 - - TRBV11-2 TGTGCCAGCAGTCTTGGACAGTCTACTAATGGCTACACCTTC CASSLGQSTNGYTF
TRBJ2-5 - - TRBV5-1 TGCGCCAGCAGCTTGGGGGAGGAGACCCAGTACTTC CASSLGEETQYF
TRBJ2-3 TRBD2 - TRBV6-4 TGTGCCAGCAGTTCTAGCGGGAGCGTCGGTACGCAGTATTTT CASSSSGSVGTQYF
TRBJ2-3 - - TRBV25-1 TGTGCCAGCAGTCTTGCAGATACGCAGTATTTT CASSLADTQYF
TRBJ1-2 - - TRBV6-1 TGTGCCAGCAGATTAGACACTAACTATGGCTACACCTTC CASRLDTNYGYTF
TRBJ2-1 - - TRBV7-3 TGTGCCAGCAGCTTAAAGGGGGACCCCGAGGATGAGCAGTTCTTC CASSLKGDPEDEQFF
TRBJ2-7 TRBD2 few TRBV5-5 TGTGCCAGCAGCTTGGCGGGGGGTAATGAGCAGTACTTC CASSLAGGNEQYF
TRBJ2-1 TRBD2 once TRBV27 TGTGCCAGCAGTTTAGTCCCATTCTCGGGCGGGAGTCTGAAAAATGAGCAGTTCTTC CASSLVPFSGGSLKNEQFF
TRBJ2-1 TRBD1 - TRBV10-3 TGTGCCATCAGGCCGGGACAGGGGGGCCCCCACAATGAGCAGTTCTTC CAIRPGQGGPHNEQFF
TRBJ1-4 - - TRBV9 TGTGCCAGCAGCGTAGCCGGCGGGGAAAAACTGTTTTTT CASSVAGGEKLFF
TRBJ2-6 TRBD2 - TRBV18 TGTGCCAGCTCACGCGGACTAGCGGAGAGCTCTGGGGCCAACGTCCTGACTTTC CASSRGLAESSGANVLTF
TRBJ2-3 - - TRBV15 TGTGCCACCAGCAGTATGCTAGCTAGCACAGATACGCAGTATTTT CATSSMLASTDTQYF
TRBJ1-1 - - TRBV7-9 TGTTCCAGCAGCTTAGAGTACCGGGGAGCTTTCTTT CSSSLEYRGAFF
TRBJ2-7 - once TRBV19 TGTGCCAGTAGTATAGGGGCGGGCTACGAGCAGTACTTC CASSIGAGYEQYF
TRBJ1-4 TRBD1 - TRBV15 TGTGCCACCAGCAGAGACGGAGGGACAGGGAACGAAAAACTGTTTTTT CATSRDGGTGNEKLFF
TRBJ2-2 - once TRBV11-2 TGTGCCAGCAGCTTATTTCCGCGGAGTAACGGGGAGCTGTTTTTT CASSLFPRSNGELFF
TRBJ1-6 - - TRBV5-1 TGCGCCAGCAGCTTGACAAAAAGCTCCTATAATTCACCCCTCCACTTT CASSLTKSSYNSPLHF
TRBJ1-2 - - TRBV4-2 TGTGCCAGCAGCCAAGGGCGGCAGACGGACTATGGCTACACCTTC CASSQGRQTDYGYTF
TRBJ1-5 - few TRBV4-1 TGCGCCAGCAGCCCGCGGGAGTTCCAGCCCCAGCATTTT CASSPREFQPQHF
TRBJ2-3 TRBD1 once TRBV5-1 TGCGCCAGCAGCTTGAGACAGGGGGCCGGCGCAGATACGCAGTATTTT CASSLRQGAGADTQYF
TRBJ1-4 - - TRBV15 TGTGCCACCAGCAGAGACCTTGGAACAGCAACTAATGAAAAACTGTTTTTT CATSRDLGTATNEKLFF
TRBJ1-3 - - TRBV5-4 TGTGCCAGCAGCTCCCAGGGATGGTCTGGAAACACCATATATTTT CASSSQGWSGNTIYF
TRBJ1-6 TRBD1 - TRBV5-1 TGCGCCAGCAGCACCTCTACCGGGACAGAAAATTCACCCCTCCACTTT CASSTSTGTENSPLHF
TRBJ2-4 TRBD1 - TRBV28 TGTGCCAGCCGCGGACAGGGAGAAAACATTCAGTACTTC CASRGQGENIQYF
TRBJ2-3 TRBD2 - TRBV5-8 TGTGCCAGCAGCAAGGGCGGCACTAGCGGGCACCCCACAGATACGCAGTATTTT CASSKGGTSGHPTDTQYF
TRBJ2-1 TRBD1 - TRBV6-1 TGTGCCAGCGACGCTTACAGGGGATCCTACAATGAGCAGTTCTTC CASDAYRGSYNEQFF
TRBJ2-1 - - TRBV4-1 TGCGCCAGCAGCCAAGTTCGCTGGGCCACCCGTGGGGCTGAGCAGTTCTTC CASSQVRWATRGAEQFF
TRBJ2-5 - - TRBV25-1 TGTGCCAGCAGTGATCTTACGCGTGAAGAGACCCAGTACTTC CASSDLTREETQYF